This TCR beta chain came from a study of T cells after yellow fever vaccination. The length of the CDR3 is 16 residues. Study-level points and caveats: Peak timing came faster in the weaker secondary response, day 5 versus 15.

MiXCR, run by TCRdb on the 5' RACE reads, gives a single entry per CDR3 protein. Found here are 40,000 or so distinct CDR3 sequences, roughly 7.1% of them singletons; the top ten hold over 12%. In its sample, this clonotype was seen many times. This receptor was obtained from a man aged 25 to 45 who received the YFV17D yellow fever vaccine. Sequenced material: CD8+ T cells not binding an NS4B(214-222) dextramer, sorted from PBMCs, taken 45 days after the yellow fever booster vaccination. The chain carries TRBV21-1 and TRBJ2-2; the table assigns TRBD2, which was not confirmed against the DNA. TRBV21-1 is marked as a pseudogene. The CDR3 coding sequence is TGTGCCAGCAGCAAAGCGCTAGCGGGAGTACCCGGGGAGCTGTTTTTT. It specifies CASSKALAGVPGELFF.